A selection of T cell receptor beta chains follows, all from one sample in a study of blood T cell repertoires in COVID-19. Assay used: immunoSEQ multiplex PCR; TCRdb lists only in-frame clones, some missing. The sample includes 85,000 to 100,000 clones, 75% to 90% of them seen just once. The sequenced sample consisted of peripheral blood. Receptors were obtained from a man in his sixties with acute or convalescent COVID-19. CDR3s include the opening cysteine and the closing phenylalanine or tryptophan. D genes are given only for firm matches. Clone size is given for some rows only: seen once, a few or many times, or a class if the clone is expanded.

clone_size: .; d_call: .; v_call: TRBV30; j_call: TRBJ1-4; cdr3_nt: TGTGCCTGGCGCCGACCGGGGGGGCGTAATGAAAAACTGTTTTTT; cdr3_aa: CAWRRPGGRNEKLFF
clone_size: .; d_call: TRBD2; v_call: TRBV5-1; j_call: TRBJ2-7; cdr3_nt: TGCGCCAGCAGCGTAGCGGGAAACTACGAGCAGTACTTC; cdr3_aa: CASSVAGNYEQYF
clone_size: .; d_call: .; v_call: TRBV3-1/TRBV3-2; j_call: TRBJ1-2; cdr3_nt: TGTGCCAGCAGCCAAGCACTTGAGGCGAACTATGGCTACACCTTC; cdr3_aa: CASSQALEANYGYTF
clone_size: .; d_call: .; v_call: TRBV18; j_call: TRBJ2-5; cdr3_nt: TGTGCCAGCTCACCGCTGAATTCCGCGGGGCAAGAGACCCAGTACTTC; cdr3_aa: CASSPLNSAGQETQYF
clone_size: .; d_call: .; v_call: TRBV7-2; j_call: TRBJ2-7; cdr3_nt: TGTGCCAGCAGCCCCACTCGTGGTAGCGTATCCTACGAGCAGTACTTC; cdr3_aa: CASSPTRGSVSYEQYF
clone_size: .; d_call: .; v_call: TRBV30; j_call: TRBJ1-3; cdr3_nt: TGTGCCTGGAGTGAGATCAGTTTAACTGGAAACACCATATATTTT; cdr3_aa: CAWSEISLTGNTIYF
clone_size: .; d_call: .; v_call: TRBV11-3; j_call: TRBJ2-3; cdr3_nt: TGTGCCAGCAGCTTAGGTCCGGGAGCAGATACGCAGTATTTT; cdr3_aa: CASSLGPGADTQYF
clone_size: once; d_call: TRBD1; v_call: TRBV6-5; j_call: TRBJ1-2; cdr3_nt: TGTGCCAGCAGTTGGGGGGACAGGGCTGGCTACACCTTC; cdr3_aa: CASSWGDRAGYTF
clone_size: .; d_call: TRBD1; v_call: TRBV2; j_call: TRBJ1-6; cdr3_nt: TGTGCCAGCAGCAGGGACAGAGCCTCCTATAATTCACCCCTCCACTTT; cdr3_aa: CASSRDRASYNSPLHF
clone_size: .; d_call: TRBD1; v_call: TRBV7-6; j_call: TRBJ2-7; cdr3_nt: TGTGCCAGCAGCTTAATGGCGGGACAGGTCTACGAGCAGTACTTC; cdr3_aa: CASSLMAGQVYEQYF
clone_size: .; d_call: .; v_call: TRBV3-1/TRBV3-2; j_call: TRBJ1-1; cdr3_nt: TGTGCCAGCACCCGAACTTCAGGTGGCGGGTCAGCTTTCTTT; cdr3_aa: CASTRTSGGGSAFF
clone_size: once; d_call: TRBD2; v_call: TRBV5-1; j_call: TRBJ2-7; cdr3_nt: TGCGCCAGCAGCTTGGTGCGGGAGGCCTCCTACGAGCAGTACTTC; cdr3_aa: CASSLVREASYEQYF
clone_size: .; d_call: .; v_call: TRBV10-2; j_call: TRBJ1-5; cdr3_nt: TGCGCCAGCAGTGAGTCGTTTAGTAGCAATCAGCCCCAGCATTTT; cdr3_aa: CASSESFSSNQPQHF
clone_size: .; d_call: TRBD2; v_call: TRBV3-1/TRBV3-2; j_call: TRBJ2-7; cdr3_nt: TGTGCCAGCGCAGGTGGTAGCGGGAGGGCCGGCTCATACGAGCAGTACTTC; cdr3_aa: CASAGGSGRAGSYEQYF
clone_size: .; d_call: .; v_call: TRBV19; j_call: TRBJ1-5; cdr3_nt: TGTGCCAGTAGTCCGGACACCAATCAGCCCCAGCATTTT; cdr3_aa: CASSPDTNQPQHF